This is a list of T cell receptor beta chains from one sample in a study of regulatory dendritic cells for organ transplantation. Profiled with immunoSEQ multiplex PCR; TCRdb holds only in-frame clones, not every one. The sample carries over 10,000 clones, just under 90% recorded once. What these receptors recognize is not known. Source material: naive CD8+ T cells from blood cultured with regulatory dendritic cells. Every receptor here comes from a human donor in good health. Both conserved end residues are part of each CDR3. The D gene is left open where the match is weak. Where a row states a size, it is once, few, many or the class of an expanded clone; other rows omit it.

.	.	TRBJ2-2	TRBV27	CASSFMGGGNTGELFF	TGTGCCAGCAGTTTCATGGGGGGAGGGAACACCGGGGAGCTGTTTTTT
TRBD2	.	TRBJ2-3	TRBV9	CASSVEGAGGSSDTQYF	TGTGCCAGCAGCGTAGAGGGGGCGGGGGGGAGCTCAGATACGCAGTATTTT
.	.	TRBJ1-5	TRBV6-5	CASRNGGSNQPQHF	TGTGCCAGCAGGAACGGGGGGTCCAATCAGCCCCAGCATTTT
.	.	TRBJ2-1	TRBV10-3	CAIGSNEQFF	TGTGCCATCGGCAGCAATGAGCAGTTCTTC
.	.	TRBJ2-7	TRBV5-4	CASSHPDRSSYEQYF	TGTGCCAGCAGCCACCCCGACCGAAGCTCCTACGAGCAGTACTTC
TRBD2	.	TRBJ2-7	TRBV7-7	CASSLGPSGASYEQYF	TGTGCTAGCAGCTTAGGGCCTAGCGGAGCCTCCTACGAGCAGTACTTC
.	.	TRBJ2-1	TRBV4-3	CASSQDHGGPSYNEQFF	TGCGCCAGCAGCCAAGATCACGGGGGGCCTTCCTACAATGAGCAGTTCTTC
TRBD1	.	TRBJ2-7	TRBV6-6	CASSYPGQGSYEQYF	TGTGCCAGCAGTTACCCGGGACAGGGCTCCTACGAGCAGTACTTC
.	.	TRBJ2-2	TRBV23-1	CASSQSIFEGLGTGELFF	TGCGCCAGCAGTCAATCAATCTTTGAGGGATTGGGGACCGGGGAGCTGTTTTTT
TRBD1	once	TRBJ1-2	TRBV25-1	CASSEGDSYYGYTF	TGTGCCAGCAGTGAAGGGGACAGCTACTATGGCTACACCTTC
.	.	TRBJ1-4	TRBV7-8	CASSLAKGANEKLFF	TGTGCCAGCAGCTTAGCTAAGGGGGCTAATGAAAAACTGTTTTTT
.	once	TRBJ2-2	TRBV4-1	CASSPGVRGGGELFF	TGCGCCAGCAGCCCCGGAGTAAGGGGAGGAGGGGAGCTGTTTTTT
TRBD1	.	TRBJ1-5	TRBV2	CASSVGRGDQPQHF	TGTGCCAGCAGTGTTGGCAGGGGGGATCAGCCCCAGCATTTT
TRBD2	.	TRBJ2-7	TRBV10-2	CASSELPPGRGTVEQYF	TGCGCCAGCAGTGAGTTGCCCCCCGGGCGGGGGACGGTCGAGCAGTACTTC
.	.	TRBJ2-2	TRBV7-9	CASSLHRNTGELFF	TGTGCCAGCAGCTTACACAGGAACACCGGGGAGCTGTTTTTT
.	.	TRBJ1-1	TRBV30	CAWTWTENTEAFF	TGTGCCTGGACTTGGACAGAGAACACTGAAGCTTTCTTT
.	.	TRBJ2-1	TRBV25-1	CASSRFYNEQFF	TGTGCCAGCAGCCGTTTCTACAATGAGCAGTTCTTC
TRBD1	.	TRBJ1-2	TRBV9	CASSVVDYPTGGLAYGYTF	TGTGCCAGCAGCGTAGTAGATTACCCAACAGGGGGCCTCGCTTATGGCTACACCTTC
.	.	TRBJ2-7	TRBV27	CASSLFRTYEQYF	TGTGCCAGCAGTTTATTCCGGACCTACGAGCAGTACTTC
.	.	TRBJ2-1	TRBV7-2	CASSPRGRFAYNEQFF	TGTGCCAGCAGCCCACGGGGTCGGTTCGCCTACAATGAGCAGTTCTTC
TRBD1	.	TRBJ1-2	TRBV5-4	CATSTLLLDRGEYGYTF	TGTGCCACTTCAACTCTGCTCCTCGACAGGGGGGAGTATGGCTACACCTTC
.	.	TRBJ2-4	TRBV9	CASSGDIQYF	TGTGCCAGCAGCGGGGACATTCAGTACTTC
.	.	TRBJ2-2	TRBV5-4	CASSRGSLGELFF	TGTGCCAGCAGCCGGGGGAGCCTAGGGGAGCTGTTTTTT
.	.	TRBJ2-2	TRBV7-9	CASSLEDGELFF	TGTGCCAGCAGCTTAGAAGACGGGGAGCTGTTTTTT
.	.	TRBJ1-1	TRBV19	CASSIYSDSDTEAFF	TGTGCCAGTAGTATCTACTCGGACAGTGACACTGAAGCTTTCTTT
TRBD1	.	TRBJ1-1	TRBV4-3	CASSQRTGIAEAFF	TGCGCCAGCAGCCAAAGGACAGGGATCGCTGAAGCTTTCTTT
.	.	TRBJ2-3	TRBV27	CASRRRGRTDTQYF	TGTGCCAGCAGACGCAGGGGACGCACAGATACGCAGTATTTT
.	.	TRBJ2-7	TRBV2	CASSESMAGAYEQYF	TGTGCCAGCAGTGAATCCATGGCTGGAGCCTACGAGCAGTACTTC
.	.	TRBJ2-1	TRBV6-5	CASTSGMKQFF	TGTGCCAGCACCTCGGGGATGAAGCAGTTCTTC